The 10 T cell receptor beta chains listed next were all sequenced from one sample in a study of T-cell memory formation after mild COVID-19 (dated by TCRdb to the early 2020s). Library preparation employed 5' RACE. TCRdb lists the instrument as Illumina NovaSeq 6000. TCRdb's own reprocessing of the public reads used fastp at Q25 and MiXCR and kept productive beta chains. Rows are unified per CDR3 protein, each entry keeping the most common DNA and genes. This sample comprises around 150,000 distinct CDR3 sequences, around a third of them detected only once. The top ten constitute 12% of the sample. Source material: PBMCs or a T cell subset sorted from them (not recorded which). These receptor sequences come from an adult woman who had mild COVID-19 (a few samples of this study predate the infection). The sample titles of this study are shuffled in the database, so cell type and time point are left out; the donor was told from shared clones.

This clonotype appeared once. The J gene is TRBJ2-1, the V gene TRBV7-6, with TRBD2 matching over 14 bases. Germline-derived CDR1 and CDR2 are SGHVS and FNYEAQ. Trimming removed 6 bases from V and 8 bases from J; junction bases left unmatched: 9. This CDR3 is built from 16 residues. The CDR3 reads CASSPQGTSGSHEQFF. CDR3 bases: TGTGCCAGCAGTCCCCAGGGGACTAGCGGGAGCCATGAGCAGTTCTTC.

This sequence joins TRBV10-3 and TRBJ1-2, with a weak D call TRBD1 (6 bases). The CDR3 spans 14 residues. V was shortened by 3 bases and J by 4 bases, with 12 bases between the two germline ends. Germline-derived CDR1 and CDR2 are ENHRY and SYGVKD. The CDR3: CAISDSTGFYGYTF. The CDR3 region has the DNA TGTGCCATCAGTGATTCGACAGGCTTCTATGGCTACACCTTC.

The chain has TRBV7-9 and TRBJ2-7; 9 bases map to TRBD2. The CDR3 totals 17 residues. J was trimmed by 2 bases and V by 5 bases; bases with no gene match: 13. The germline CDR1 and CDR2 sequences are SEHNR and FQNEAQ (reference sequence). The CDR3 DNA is TGTGCCAGCAGCCCCGGCGGCGGGAGGGTTGGGGCCTACGAGCAGTACTTC. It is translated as CASSPGGGRVGAYEQYF.

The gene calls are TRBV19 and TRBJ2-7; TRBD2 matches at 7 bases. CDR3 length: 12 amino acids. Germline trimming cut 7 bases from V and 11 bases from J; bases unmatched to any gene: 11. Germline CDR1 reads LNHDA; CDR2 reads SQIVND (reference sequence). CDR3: CASIPNRGEKYF. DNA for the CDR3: TGTGCCAGTATCCCCAACCGGGGGGAGAAGTACTTC.

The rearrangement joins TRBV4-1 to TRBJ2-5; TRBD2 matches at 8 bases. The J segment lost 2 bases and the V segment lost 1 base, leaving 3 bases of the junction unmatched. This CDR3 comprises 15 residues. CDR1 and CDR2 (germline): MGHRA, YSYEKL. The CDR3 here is CASSQGVAGQETQYF. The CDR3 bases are TGCGCCAGCAGCCAAGGGGTAGCGGGGCAAGAGACCCAGTACTTC.

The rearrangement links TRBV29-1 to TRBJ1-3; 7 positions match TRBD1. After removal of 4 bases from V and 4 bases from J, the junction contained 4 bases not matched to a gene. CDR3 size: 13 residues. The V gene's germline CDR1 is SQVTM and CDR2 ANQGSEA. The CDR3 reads CSVVSDRGNTIYF. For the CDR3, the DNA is TGCAGCGTTGTCTCGGACAGGGGAAACACCATATATTTT.

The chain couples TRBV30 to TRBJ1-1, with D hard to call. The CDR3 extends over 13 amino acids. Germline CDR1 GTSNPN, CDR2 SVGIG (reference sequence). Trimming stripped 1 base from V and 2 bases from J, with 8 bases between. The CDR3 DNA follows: TGTGCCTGGAGTGGGGAGGTTAACACTGAAGCTTTCTTT. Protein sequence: CAWSGEVNTEAFF.

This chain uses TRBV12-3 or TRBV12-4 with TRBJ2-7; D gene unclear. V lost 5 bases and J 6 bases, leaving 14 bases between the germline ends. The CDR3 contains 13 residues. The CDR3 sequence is CASSEARLVEQYF. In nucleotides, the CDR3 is TGTGCCAGCAGTGAGGCCAGGCTGGTCGAGCAGTACTTC.

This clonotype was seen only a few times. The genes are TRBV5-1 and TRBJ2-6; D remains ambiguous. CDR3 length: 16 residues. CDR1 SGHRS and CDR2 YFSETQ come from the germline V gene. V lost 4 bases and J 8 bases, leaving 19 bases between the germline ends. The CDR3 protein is CASSGILGISSNVLTF. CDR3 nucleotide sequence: TGCGCCAGCAGCGGGATTTTGGGAATATCGTCCAACGTCCTGACTTTC.

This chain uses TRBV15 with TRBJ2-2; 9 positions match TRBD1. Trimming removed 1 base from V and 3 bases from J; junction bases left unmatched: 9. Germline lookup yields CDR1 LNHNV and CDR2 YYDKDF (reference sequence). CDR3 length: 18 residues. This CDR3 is CATSRGLTGGADTGELFF. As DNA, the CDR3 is TGTGCCACCAGCAGAGGCCTTACAGGGGGCGCCGACACCGGGGAGCTGTTTTTT.